The clone carrying this TCR beta chain was observed a few times. The data were obtained in a study of blood T cell repertoires in COVID-19. Whole-study context: The United States, Italy and Spain provided the acute and convalescent COVID-19 samples.

The table came from immunoSEQ multiplex PCR; TCRdb's copy has only in-frame clones and leaves some out. Of about 71,000 clones in the sample, 85% to 90% were seen once. Germline CDR1 LNHDA, CDR2 SQIVND (reference sequence). There are 13 residues in the CDR3. The ends were cut back, 4 bases at V and 0 bases at J, with 6 bases in the middle. Sample: peripheral blood. The rearrangement joins TRBV19 to TRBJ1-1; the D is unclear. The sequence came from a man aged 50 to 59 with active COVID-19. The CDR3 loop reads CASSNTVNTEAFF. The CDR3 nucleotides read TGTGCCAGTAGTAACACAGTGAACACTGAAGCTTTCTTT.